The clone carrying this TCR beta chain has a handful of counts. Its specificity is unknown. The V and J ends lost 0 bases and 10 bases respectively, with 16 bases between them. The CDR3 has 15 residues. Germline V gives CDR1 SGHNT, CDR2 YYREEE (reference sequence). The data are from a study of beta chain features in type 1 diabetes. Sequenced material consisted of expressed TCRB transcripts (all of the isolated RNA was reverse transcribed). Millions of reads was the average for naive, central memory and regulatory T cell samples. TCRdb's table, derived via immunoSEQ multiplex PCR, lists solely in-frame clones and lacks some. The sample yields over 100,000 clones, 16% seen once. General study findings and limits: The study found fewer insertions and more deletions at VDJ junctions in type 1 diabetes patients. Researchers reported that naive, central memory and Treg TCRB repertoires appeared more similar in patients than in healthy donors. TCRB CDR3s from Type 1 diabetes patients were moderately but significantly shorter in all four CD4+ subsets.

Via the markers CD45RO/CCR7/CD25/CD127/CD95/CD27, stem cell-like memory, regulatory, central memory and naive CD4+ cells were sorted. The specimen sequenced was central memory CD4+ T cells from blood. The V gene is TRBV5-4, the J gene TRBJ1-4; D is uncertain. The sequence was collected from a man aged 25 to 40 with type 1 diabetes. CDR3 sequence (DNA): TGTGCCAGCAGCTTGGGCGGTCAGTATAGTGGAAAACTGTTTTTT. Translated: CASSLGGQYSGKLFF.